The rows below give T cell receptor beta chains drawn from one sample of a study of technical replicates of blood from a handful of donors. Clones were read by immunoSEQ multiplex PCR, and TCRdb kept only the in-frame ones, dropping some. The sample includes around 74,000 clones, approximately 86% seen only once; the top ten take roughly 4.9%. Sequencing was done on a sample of PBMCs. Receptors were obtained from a human donor in good health. Some clones in this sample may be carry-over from other donors' samples. CDR3s include the opening cysteine and the closing phenylalanine or tryptophan. The order of the fields is V gene, D gene, clone size, J gene, CDR3 length, CDR3 protein, CDR3 DNA. The D gene is left open where the match is weak. The size entry is marked missing in some rows and otherwise reads once, few, many or a size class.

TRBV13	TRBD2	NA	TRBJ2-7	14	CASSSRGGSGEQYF	TGTGCCAGCAGCTCCCGCGGGGGATCGGGCGAGCAGTACTTC
TRBV27	TRBD1	NA	TRBJ2-5	13	CASSGQGWKTQYF	TGTGCCAGCAGTGGACAGGGGTGGAAGACCCAGTACTTC
TRBV9	NA	NA	TRBJ2-3	14	CASSVGLATDTQYF	TGTGCCAGCAGCGTAGGTCTAGCCACAGATACGCAGTATTTT
TRBV6-1	NA	NA	TRBJ2-7	10	CASSRYEQYF	TGTGCCAGCAGTCGGTACGAGCAGTACTTC
TRBV4-1	TRBD2	NA	TRBJ2-1	16	CASSRSGSGGTYEQFF	TGCGCCAGCAGCCGGAGCGGGAGTGGGGGGACCTATGAGCAGTTCTTC
TRBV5-1	NA	NA	TRBJ2-7	16	CASSFLRGQGDYEQYF	TGCGCCAGCAGCTTCCTCAGGGGTCAGGGTGACTACGAGCAGTACTTC
TRBV27	TRBD2	NA	TRBJ2-7	15	CASSLTSGVFYEQYF	TGTGCCAGCAGCCTCACTAGCGGGGTCTTCTACGAGCAGTACTTC
TRBV9	TRBD2	NA	TRBJ2-7	13	CASSPGLAGEQYF	TGTGCCAGCAGCCCAGGACTAGCGGGAGAGCAGTACTTC
TRBV7-9	NA	NA	TRBJ1-2	13	CASSFEAGGVYTF	TGTGCCAGCAGCTTCGAGGCAGGAGGTGTTTACACCTTC
TRBV9	NA	NA	TRBJ1-1	15	CASSVGQTLNTEAFF	TGTGCCAGCAGCGTAGGACAGACATTGAACACTGAAGCTTTCTTT
TRBV7-8	TRBD1	NA	TRBJ1-2	13	CASSLGRGHGYTF	TGTGCCAGCAGCTTAGGAAGGGGGCATGGCTACACCTTC
TRBV6-1	TRBD1	NA	TRBJ1-2	14	CASRLQGQGYGYTF	TGTGCCAGCAGACTACAGGGACAGGGCTATGGCTACACCTTC
TRBV7-2	TRBD2	NA	TRBJ2-5	13	CASSFSGRETQYF	TGTGCCAGCAGCTTTAGCGGGAGGGAGACCCAGTACTTC
TRBV6-1	TRBD1	NA	TRBJ1-1	15	CASTPIQGAGTEAFF	TGTGCCAGCACACCGATACAGGGGGCGGGCACTGAAGCTTTCTTT
TRBV28	NA	NA	TRBJ1-5	12	CASSGHQQPQHF	TGTGCCAGCAGTGGACACCAGCAGCCCCAGCATTTT
TRBV7-9	NA	NA	TRBJ1-2	13	CASSLAVAYGYTF	TGTGCCAGCAGCTTAGCGGTGGCCTATGGCTACACCTTC
TRBV7-9	NA	NA	TRBJ2-5	19	CASSPRIPYYRETQETQYF	TGTGCCAGCAGCCCCCGAATCCCATACTACCGGGAGACCCAAGAGACCCAGTACTTC
TRBV18	NA	few	TRBJ1-1	14	CASSPQVWSTEAFF	TGTGCCAGCTCACCACAGGTATGGAGCACTGAAGCTTTCTTT
TRBV5-1	NA	NA	TRBJ2-1	15	CASSKSPGDENEQFF	TGCGCCAGCAGCAAATCACCGGGAGATGAGAATGAGCAGTTCTTC
TRBV15	TRBD2	NA	TRBJ2-7	14	CATSDPGTSPEQYF	TGTGCCACCAGCGATCCCGGGACTAGTCCCGAGCAGTACTTC
TRBV7-2	NA	once	TRBJ1-3	14	CASSFSGTGNTIYF	TGTGCCAGCAGCTTTTCAGGGACAGGAAACACCATATATTTT
TRBV20-1	NA	NA	TRBJ1-5	11	CSAGLGGPQHF	TGCAGTGCCGGTCTCGGGGGGCCCCAGCATTTT
TRBV6-5	TRBD1	NA	TRBJ1-6	14	CASIGTADNSPLHF	TGTGCCAGCATCGGGACAGCGGATAATTCACCCCTCCACTTT
TRBV9	TRBD2	once	TRBJ2-2	17	CASSVVSGGHNTGELFF	TGTGCCAGCAGCGTAGTCTCGGGAGGCCATAACACCGGGGAGCTGTTTTTT
TRBV18	NA	many	TRBJ1-1	14	CASSPRTGLTEAFF	TGTGCCAGCTCACCACGAACAGGGCTCACTGAAGCTTTCTTT
TRBV7-2	TRBD2	NA	TRBJ2-3	17	CASSTRSTSGRTDTQYF	TGTGCCAGCAGCACCCGATCGACTAGCGGGAGGACAGATACGCAGTATTTT
TRBV7-8	TRBD1	few	TRBJ1-2	12	CASSLDRVGYTF	TGTGCCAGCAGCCTGGACAGGGTTGGCTACACCTTC
TRBV19	TRBD1	NA	TRBJ2-1	13	CASKAGTGAKQFF	TGTGCCAGTAAAGCCGGGACAGGGGCGAAACAGTTCTTC
TRBV19	TRBD2	NA	TRBJ2-4	12	CATGTSGSIQYF	TGTGCCACCGGGACTAGCGGGAGCATTCAGTACTTC
TRBV9	NA	NA	TRBJ2-3	11	CASGPEGQEYF	TGTGCCAGCGGCCCTGAGGGTCAAGAGTATTTT
TRBV7-6	TRBD2	NA	TRBJ2-1	15	CASSLGTSGSYEQFF	TGTGCCAGCAGCTTGGGGACTAGCGGGAGCTATGAGCAGTTCTTC
TRBV15	TRBD2	NA	TRBJ2-1	16	CATSRVSGGAFHEQFF	TGTGCCACCAGCAGAGTTAGCGGGGGGGCCTTTCATGAGCAGTTCTTC
TRBV9	NA	few	TRBJ2-2	15	CASSTNTRNTGELFF	TGTGCCAGCAGCACGAACACACGGAACACCGGGGAGCTGTTTTTT
TRBV29-1	NA	NA	TRBJ2-7	14	CSVEDRGETREQYF	TGCAGCGTTGAAGATCGGGGAGAGACTAGGGAGCAGTACTTC
TRBV9	NA	NA	TRBJ1-6	17	CASSALPRGSYNSPLHF	TGTGCCAGCAGCGCCCTACCAAGGGGCTCCTATAATTCACCCCTCCACTTT
TRBV4-3	TRBD2	few	TRBJ2-5	15	CASSQWLAGGETQYF	TGCGCCAGCAGCCAATGGTTAGCGGGAGGAGAGACCCAGTACTTC
TRBV6-5	TRBD1	NA	TRBJ2-7	15	CASSFGTGLSYEQYF	TGTGCCAGCAGCTTTGGGACAGGCCTCTCCTACGAGCAGTACTTC
TRBV5-6	NA	NA	TRBJ1-5	14	CASSLGRQNQPQHF	TGTGCCAGCAGCTTGGGTAGACAGAATCAGCCCCAGCATTTT
TRBV12-5	TRBD1	NA	TRBJ2-7	14	CASGGTARSYEQYF	TGTGCTAGTGGCGGGACAGCAAGGTCCTACGAGCAGTACTTC
TRBV4-2	TRBD2	NA	TRBJ2-7	19	CASSHNPGLAVHNSYEQYF	TGTGCCAGCAGCCACAACCCGGGACTAGCGGTTCATAACTCCTACGAGCAGTACTTC
TRBV5-1	TRBD1	NA	TRBJ1-2	11	CASGTDLGYTF	TGCGCCAGCGGGACAGACCTCGGCTACACCTTC
TRBV27	NA	NA	TRBJ2-7	12	CASGSGVAGQYF	TGTGCCAGCGGGTCAGGGGTGGCCGGGCAGTACTTC
TRBV7-9	TRBD1	NA	TRBJ1-3	16	CASSYPTGGLGNTIYF	TGTGCCAGCAGCTACCCCACAGGGGGCCTTGGAAACACCATATATTTT
TRBV6-5	NA	NA	TRBJ1-3	16	CASSYDITPSGNTIYF	TGTGCCAGCAGTTACGACATAACACCCTCTGGAAACACCATATATTTT
TRBV27	NA	NA	TRBJ2-3	13	CASSFLSTDTQYF	TGTGCCAGCAGTTTCTTAAGCACAGATACGCAGTATTTT
TRBV6-5	NA	NA	TRBJ2-5	14	CASSATGGRETQYF	TGTGCCAGCAGTGCGACAGGAGGTAGAGAGACCCAGTACTTC
TRBV7-8	NA	NA	TRBJ1-1	12	CASSGRGGEAFF	TGTGCCAGCAGCGGCCGGGGGGGAGAAGCTTTCTTT
TRBV29-1	NA	NA	TRBJ2-2	12	CSARSSSGELFF	TGCAGTGCCCGGTCTTCTTCCGGGGAGCTGTTTTTT
TRBV4-3	TRBD2	NA	TRBJ2-7	19	CASSQDLGMRLAGIYEQYF	TGCGCCAGCAGCCAAGATCTGGGCATGAGACTAGCGGGGATATACGAGCAGTACTTC
TRBV28	NA	NA	TRBJ2-1	13	CASSPPDKNEQFF	TGTGCCAGCAGTCCCCCCGACAAAAATGAGCAGTTCTTC
TRBV5-8	NA	NA	TRBJ2-6	16	CASSLDTGTGANVLTF	TGTGCCAGCAGCTTGGACACGGGAACTGGGGCCAACGTCCTGACTTTC
TRBV4-3	TRBD2	NA	TRBJ2-2	16	CASRHLAGGNTGELFF	TGCGCCAGCAGACATCTAGCGGGGGGTAACACCGGGGAGCTGTTTTTT
TRBV4-1	TRBD1	NA	TRBJ1-2	15	CASSRDRVGTYGYTF	TGCGCCAGCAGCCGGGACAGGGTGGGGACCTATGGCTACACCTTC
TRBV18	TRBD2	NA	TRBJ2-1	17	CASSPPKRETPYNEQFF	TGTGCCAGCTCACCTCCTAAGCGGGAGACCCCCTACAATGAGCAGTTCTTC
TRBV5-6	TRBD2	once	TRBJ2-7	14	CASRVGAGGGEQYF	TGTGCCAGCAGGGTGGGTGCCGGGGGGGGCGAGCAGTACTTC
TRBV19	NA	few	TRBJ1-1	13	CASSISRATEAFF	TGTGCCAGTAGTATCAGCAGGGCCACTGAAGCTTTCTTT
TRBV4-1	TRBD1	NA	TRBJ2-2	14	CASSDRGNTGELFF	TGCGCCAGCAGCGACAGGGGGAACACCGGGGAGCTGTTTTTT
TRBV5-1	TRBD2	NA	TRBJ2-5	15	CASSSSGREEETQYF	TGCGCCAGCAGCTCATCCGGGAGGGAGGAAGAGACCCAGTACTTC
TRBV5-1	NA	NA	TRBJ1-2	13	CASSLVGADGYTF	TGCGCCAGCAGCTTGGTGGGGGCTGATGGCTACACCTTC